This is a list of T cell receptor beta chains from one sample in a study of T cell responses to AZD1222 COVID-19 vaccine. Clones were read by immunoSEQ multiplex PCR, and TCRdb kept only the in-frame ones, dropping some. The sample lists about 85,000 clones; approximately 87% were seen once. Sequenced material: peripheral blood, taken on day 0 of AZD1222 vaccination. Receptors originate from an adult in good health. Each CDR3 is given with its conserved first and last residue. D genes are given only for firm matches. Expanded clones are given a class, and other clones once, few, many or no size at all.

size	V	D	J	DNA	CDR3
once	TRBV5-1	-	TRBJ1-5	TGCGCCAGCAGCTTGGAGGGAAGCAATCAGCCCCAGCATTTT	CASSLEGSNQPQHF
-	TRBV2	-	TRBJ2-7	TGTGCCAGCAGGCGGGACAGCGAGTTGGGGGAGCAGTACTTC	CASRRDSELGEQYF
-	TRBV29-1	-	TRBJ1-4	TGCAGCGTCGGGTCCACAACTAATGAAAAACTGTTTTTT	CSVGSTTNEKLFF
-	TRBV9	-	TRBJ1-3	TGTGCCAGCAGCGTCCCGGGGGAGGGCACCATATATTTT	CASSVPGEGTIYF
-	TRBV7-3	-	TRBJ1-2	TGTGCCAGCAGCCTCCGTGGGGAGGGGTATGGCTACACCTTC	CASSLRGEGYGYTF
-	TRBV28	-	TRBJ1-1	TGTGCCACCCAGACAGGATATAGCACTGAAGCTTTCTTT	CATQTGYSTEAFF
-	TRBV6-5	-	TRBJ1-4	TGTGCCAGCAGTTACTCGGGGGGCTCAACTAATGAAAAACTGTTTTTT	CASSYSGGSTNEKLFF
-	TRBV5-4	TRBD1	TRBJ2-7	TGTGCCAGCAGCTCCGCGGGACAGGGTATGACCTACGAGCAGTACTTC	CASSSAGQGMTYEQYF
few	TRBV28	-	TRBJ1-6	TGTGCCAGCAGTTTTAAGGCCCTTGCGCACCCAGGAAACAATTCACCCCTCCACTTT	CASSFKALAHPGNNSPLHF
-	TRBV5-1	TRBD2	TRBJ2-1	TGCGCCAGCAGCTCGACTAGCGGGAGGAATGAGCAGTTCTTC	CASSSTSGRNEQFF
few	TRBV15	-	TRBJ1-5	TGTGCCACCAGCAGAGATCGGGGGGCTGAGCCCCAGCATTTT	CATSRDRGAEPQHF
-	TRBV6-1	-	TRBJ1-2	TGTGCCAGCAGTGACAGGGGCGGGTATGGCTACACCTTC	CASSDRGGYGYTF
-	TRBV2	TRBD1	TRBJ1-2	TGTGCCAGCAAAAGGGACAGGGTGTACGGCTACACCTTC	CASKRDRVYGYTF
once	TRBV3-1/TRBV3-2	-	TRBJ2-7	TGTGCCAGCAGCCAAATGGGGTCGGGAAACTACGAGCAGTACTTC	CASSQMGSGNYEQYF
-	TRBV7-2	TRBD2	TRBJ2-1	TGTGCCAGCAGCTTACTAGCGGGGCGGGGGGATGAGCAGTTCTTC	CASSLLAGRGDEQFF
-	TRBV5-8	-	TRBJ2-2	TGTGCCAGCAGCTTGGAGGCAGCGGCCGGGGAGCTGTTTTTT	CASSLEAAAGELFF
-	TRBV6-6	-	TRBJ2-7	TGTGCCAGCAGTTACCGCCCTGGTTACGACGAGCAGTACTTC	CASSYRPGYDEQYF
-	TRBV6-6	TRBD1	TRBJ1-1	TGTGCCAGCAGTCCCCGACAGGGATCGAACACTGAAGCTTTCTTT	CASSPRQGSNTEAFF
-	TRBV9	-	TRBJ1-5	TGTGCCAGCAGCCTTTATAGCAATCAGCCCCAGCATTTT	CASSLYSNQPQHF
-	TRBV7-9	TRBD2	TRBJ2-1	TGTGCCAGCAGCCACCCTAGCGGGACGAAAGGCAATGAGCAGTTCTTC	CASSHPSGTKGNEQFF
-	TRBV3-1/TRBV3-2	-	TRBJ1-1	TGTGCCAGCAGCTTCTCGACTGTGAACACTGAAGCTTTCTTT	CASSFSTVNTEAFF
-	TRBV29-1	-	TRBJ1-1	TGCAGCGTAATAGGGACGAACACTGAAGCTTTCTTT	CSVIGTNTEAFF
-	TRBV11-1	-	TRBJ2-1	TGTGCCAGCAGCTTAAATCCGGTCTATGAGCAGTTCTTC	CASSLNPVYEQFF
-	TRBV10-3	-	TRBJ1-6	TGTGCCATCAGTGTTGACGGGACAACAAATTCACCCCTCCACTTT	CAISVDGTTNSPLHF
-	TRBV14	-	TRBJ2-5	TGTGCCAGCAGCCAAGGAGGACTACCGAGAGAGACCCAGTACTTC	CASSQGGLPRETQYF
once	TRBV7-2	-	TRBJ1-1	TGTGCCAGCAGCTTACAGGACACTGAAGCTTTCTTT	CASSLQDTEAFF
-	TRBV6-2/TRBV6-3	-	TRBJ1-5	TGTGCCAGCAGTTTCTCATCGGGGACAAGCAATCAGCCCCAGCATTTT	CASSFSSGTSNQPQHF
few	TRBV11-1	-	TRBJ2-3	TGTGCCAGCAGGGAAACGGTCCGGGGCACAGATACGCAGTATTTT	CASRETVRGTDTQYF
-	TRBV2	TRBD1	TRBJ1-2	TGTGCCAGCAGCCCTAGGACAGGAGCTAACTATGGCTACACCTTC	CASSPRTGANYGYTF
-	TRBV5-4	-	TRBJ2-7	TGTGCCAGCAGCTTTAACAGGACACACGAGCAGTACTTC	CASSFNRTHEQYF
few	TRBV6-5	-	TRBJ2-7	TGTGCCAGCAGTAGAGCCCCCGGACAGTACGAGCAGTACTTC	CASSRAPGQYEQYF
once	TRBV7-3	-	TRBJ1-2	TGTGCCAGCAGCTTAACCCCGGGGGAGGACTATGGCTACACCTTC	CASSLTPGEDYGYTF
-	TRBV6-5	-	TRBJ2-7	TGTGCCAGCAGTTTCACCCCGGGAGAGGGGCCTTACGAGCAGTACTTC	CASSFTPGEGPYEQYF
-	TRBV4-1	-	TRBJ1-3	TGCGCCAGCAGCCAAGAAGTGACAGCATCATCTGGAAACACCATATATTTT	CASSQEVTASSGNTIYF
-	TRBV24-1	-	TRBJ1-1	TGTGCCACCAGGGGGCCGTCGTTCGGCACTGAAGCTTTCTTT	CATRGPSFGTEAFF
-	TRBV30	-	TRBJ1-6	TGTGCCTGGAGGGTATACCGGGACACCTATAATTCACCCCTCCACTTT	CAWRVYRDTYNSPLHF